Following are 26 T cell receptor beta chains from one sample sequenced in a study of blood T cell repertoires in COVID-19 (dated by TCRdb to 2018 to 2020). The library was built by means of the immunoSEQ multiplex PCR assay. TCRdb's version of the immuneACCESS table is confined to in-frame rearrangements and falls short of the full clone set. An unresolved V gene accounts for under half of the shortfall where checked; the remainder is of unknown origin. The sample table lists a few hundred thousand clones, more than 85% of them with a count of one. Roughly 18% of the sample rests with the top ten. Sample: PBMCs or T cells enriched from blood (not recorded which). The receptors shown here come from a woman aged 30 to 39 who had recovered from COVID-19.

The chain uses TRBV7-2 and TRBJ2-5, with 9 positions matching TRBD2. This CDR3 has 13 residues. In germline, CDR1 is SGHTA, CDR2 FQGNSA. J lost 5 bases, V lost 2 bases, and 0 bases had no gene match. In nucleotides, the CDR3 is TGTGCCAGCAGCTTAACTAGCGGGGAGACCCAGTACTTC. This encodes CASSLTSGETQYF.

V is TRBV5-1 and J is TRBJ1-2; 9 bases are shared with TRBD1. The CDR3 is 15 residues long. Germline CDR1 and CDR2: SGHRS and YFSETQ. The V gene end was trimmed by 3 bases and the J gene end by 3 bases; junction bases not matched to a gene: 6. The DNA for the CDR3 is TGCGCCAGCAGCTACTACCGACAGGGGGACTATGGCTACACCTTC. As protein: CASSYYRQGDYGYTF.

V gene TRBV5-6 combines with J gene TRBJ2-3, with 14 bases aligning to TRBD2. The CDR3 spans 15 residues. V lost 3 bases to trimming and J lost 4 bases; unmatched junction nucleotides: 1. Germline V gives CDR1 SGHDT, CDR2 YYEEEE. The CDR3 sequence: CASSSTSGGADTQYF. CDR3 sequence (DNA): TGTGCCAGCAGCTCGACTAGCGGGGGGGCAGATACGCAGTATTTT.

The chain joins TRBV15 to TRBJ2-1; D may be TRBD2 (5 bases). Germline values: CDR1 LNHNV, CDR2 YYDKDF (reference sequence). The CDR3 has 14 amino acids. V lost 3 bases and J lost 4, with 10 bases in between. CDR3 loop: CATSRTGIYNEQFF. DNA of the CDR3: TGTGCCACCAGCAGGACGGGAATTTACAATGAGCAGTTCTTC.

The V and J genes are TRBV11-1 and TRBJ2-3, with TRBD1 matching 9 bases. The CDR3 loop spans 16 amino acids. Trimming cost V 4 bases and J 3 bases; bases outside gene matches: 8. In germline, CDR1 is SGHAT, CDR2 FQDESV (reference sequence). CDR3 coding DNA: TGTGCCAGCAGCTCCTCCGGGACAGGGCGGACAGATACGCAGTATTTT. Protein product: CASSSSGTGRTDTQYF.

This clone has just one count. The gene calls are TRBV5-4 and TRBJ2-5, with 8 bases identical to TRBD1. The CDR3 is made up of 13 amino acids. The germline V gene has CDR1 SGHNT and CDR2 YYREEE (reference sequence). The junction had 5 bases not matched to a gene; V was cut back by 5 bases and J by 5 bases. In DNA, the CDR3 is TGTGCCAGCAGGGACCGGGACAGGGAGACCCAGTACTTC. It specifies CASRDRDRETQYF.

This chain connects TRBV12-3 or TRBV12-4 to TRBJ1-2; D is unresolved. Trimming removed 2 bases at V and 3 bases at J, with 4 bases between. This CDR3 comprises 12 residues. The CDR3 spells CASSLRDYGYTF. The CDR3 bases are TGTGCCAGCAGTTTACGGGACTATGGCTACACCTTC.

This clone has just one count. The rearrangement joins TRBV18 to TRBJ1-2; maybe TRBD1 (5 bases). V gave up 3 bases and J gave up 7 bases, with 15 bases separating them. The germline gives CDR1 KGHSH, CDR2 LQKENI. This CDR3 spans 14 amino acids. CDR3 DNA: TGTGCCAGCTCACCTCAGGGCACAAGGGGTGGCTACACCTTC. It encodes CASSPQGTRGGYTF.

This chain uses TRBV24-1 with TRBJ2-2, with D unresolved. CDR1 KGHDR and CDR2 SFDVKD come from the germline V gene. This CDR3 spans 12 amino acids. V was clipped by 9 bases and J by 3 bases, with 7 bases between them. DNA of the CDR3: TGTGCCACCCTTTCGGACACCGGGGAGCTGTTTTTT. Translating it yields CATLSDTGELFF.

V gene TRBV9 combines with J gene TRBJ2-3; 7 bases are a match to TRBD2. This CDR3 has 14 residues. Losses at the gene ends were 2 bases for V and 5 bases for J; bases not matched to a gene: 5. Germline assignment: CDR1 SGDLS and CDR2 YYNGEE. This CDR3 is CASSVRLAQDTQYF. The CDR3 DNA reads as TGTGCCAGCAGCGTCAGACTAGCCCAAGATACGCAGTATTTT.

J is TRBJ2-7 and V is TRBV7-2; tentatively, D is TRBD2 (6 bases). Deletions cut 5 bases from V and 3 bases from J, with 20 bases between. In germline, CDR1 is SGHTA, CDR2 FQGNSA. The CDR3 is 16 residues long. The CDR3 here is CASSLLGGTGNYEQYF. In DNA form, the CDR3 reads TGTGCCAGCAGCCTCCTAGGCGGGACGGGGAACTACGAGCAGTACTTC.

The chain employs TRBV4-2 and TRBJ2-5; D unresolved. The germline V and J ends were trimmed by 4 bases and 2 bases, with 17 bases remaining between them. The V gene's germline CDR1 is LGHNA and CDR2 YNFKEQ. This CDR3 spans 16 amino acids. The CDR3 sequence: CASSPVRPETQETQYF. The CDR3 DNA sequence: TGTGCCAGCAGCCCAGTCCGCCCCGAAACACAAGAGACCCAGTACTTC.

The rearrangement links TRBV6-2 or TRBV6-3 to TRBJ1-5; the match to TRBD1 covers 7 bases. CDR1 and CDR2 from the germline V gene are MNHEY and SVGEGT. There are 14 residues in the CDR3. Unmatched junction bases numbered 7, after V lost 5 bases and J lost 6 bases. CDR3 coding DNA: TGTGCCAGCAGTCAGACAGGGCCCACTCAGCCCCAGCATTTT. Its protein is CASSQTGPTQPQHF.

The V gene is TRBV29-1, the J gene TRBJ2-7; 7 bases are a match to TRBD1. Trimming cost V 7 bases and J 0 bases; bases outside gene matches: 6. The germline CDR1 and CDR2 sequences are SQVTM and ANQGSEA. The CDR3 totals 13 residues. CDR3 bases: TGCAGCGGGGGGACAGCTTTCTCCTACGAGCAGTACTTC. This codes for CSGGTAFSYEQYF.

This sequence joins TRBV25-1 and TRBJ2-6, with D possibly being TRBD1 (6 bases). The CDR3 has 16 amino acids. CDR1 is MGHDK, CDR2 SYGVNS, per germline. Trimming took off 6 bases at V and 4 bases at J, with 16 bases between the two ends. CDR3 sequence: CASRGNQGTGANVLTF. The CDR3 DNA reads as TGTGCCAGCAGAGGGAATCAGGGGACCGGGGCCAACGTCCTGACTTTC.

V usage is TRBV29-1 and J usage is TRBJ2-2, with D maybe TRBD2 (7 bases). This CDR3 is 11 amino acids long. Germline V CDR1 and CDR2: SQVTM, ANQGSEA. V lost 4 bases and J 10 bases, leaving 10 bases between the germline ends. Here the CDR3 reads CSVAGGVELFF. CDR3 nucleotides: TGCAGCGTTGCGGGGGGCGTGGAGCTGTTTTTT.

The CDR3 coding sequence is TGTGCCAGCAGCCGGACAGACACCTACGAGCAGTACTTC. Amino acid sequence: CASSRTDTYEQYF. The V and J genes are TRBV11-1 and TRBJ2-7; tentative D call: TRBD1 (6 bases). The CDR3 consists of 13 residues. Trimming shortened V by 5 bases and J by 2 bases, and 10 bases separated the two germline ends. Germline loops: CDR1 SGHAT, CDR2 FQDESV (reference sequence).

V usage is TRBV6-2 or TRBV6-3 and J usage is TRBJ1-2, with D tentatively TRBD1 (5 bases). With 3 bases removed from V and 3 bases from J, the gap between germline ends came to 8 bases. This CDR3 region has 13 residues. Per the germline V gene, CDR1 is MNHEY and CDR2 is SVGEGT. The CDR3, as DNA: TGTGCCAGCAGTTATTCGGGGGACTATGGCTACACCTTC. Translating it yields CASSYSGDYGYTF.

The chain recombines TRBV25-1 with TRBJ2-1, with 9 bases identical to TRBD2. The V gene end was trimmed by 0 bases and the J gene end by 7 bases; junction bases not matched to a gene: 10. In germline, CDR1 is MGHDK, CDR2 SYGVNS. The length of the CDR3 is 17 residues. CDR3 nucleotides: TGTGCCAGCAGTGAATACTCTATGCGGGGGGGCCCTAATGAGCAGTTCTTC. The encoded protein is CASSEYSMRGGPNEQFF.

CDR3 DNA sequence: TGTGCCAGCAGCCAAGATGGGACAGGACGTAGTGAAGCTTTCTTT. It encodes CASSQDGTGRSEAFF. The V gene is TRBV4-2, the J gene TRBJ1-1, with 8 bases that match TRBD1. CDR3 length: 15 residues. After removal of 0 bases from V and 7 bases from J, the junction contained 7 bases not matched to a gene. In germline, CDR1 is LGHNA, CDR2 YNFKEQ.

The chain recombines TRBV5-1 with TRBJ2-5; TRBD1 is a possible D gene (6 bases). V was cut by 4 bases and J by 10 bases, with 14 bases left in between. CDR1 SGHRS and CDR2 YFSETQ come from the germline V gene. This CDR3 contains 12 residues. CDR3: CASSPQGRGQYF. The CDR3, as DNA: TGCGCCAGCAGCCCCCAGGGCAGGGGCCAGTACTTC. The variable domain in full, completed from reference TRBV5-1 and TRBJ2-5, reads KAGVTQTPRYLIKTRGQQVTLSCSPISGHRSVSWYQQTPGQGLQFLFEYFSETQRNKGNFPGRFSGRQFSNSRSEMNVSTLELGDSALYLCASSPQGRGQYFGPGTRLLVL.

The chain uses TRBV2 and TRBJ2-2, with TRBD1 matching 12 bases. Germline CDR1 reads SNHLY; CDR2 reads FYNNEI. The CDR3 loop spans 15 amino acids. The trim removed 7 bases at V and 7 bases at J, leaving 7 bases unmatched. The CDR3 DNA follows: TGTGCCAGCATTGGGGGGACAGGGGGCTTCGGGGAGCTGTTTTTT. Encoded protein: CASIGGTGGFGELFF.

The chain recombines TRBV6-2 or TRBV6-3 with TRBJ1-5, with 7 nucleotides matching TRBD1. Germline CDR1 and CDR2: MNHEY and SVGEGT. This CDR3 comprises 18 residues. Trimming removed 2 bases from V and 0 bases from J; junction bases left unmatched: 10. The CDR3 sequence is CASSYGTESIYSNQPQHF. The CDR3 DNA sequence: TGTGCCAGCAGTTACGGGACAGAAAGTATTTATAGCAATCAGCCCCAGCATTTT.

The rearrangement joins TRBV5-4 to TRBJ1-2; D remains unclear. Germline values: CDR1 SGHNT, CDR2 YYREEE (reference sequence). CDR3 size: 17 residues. V gave up 0 bases and J gave up 7 bases, with 22 bases separating them. DNA of the CDR3: TGTGCCAGCAGCTTGGTGGGCAGGACTCCCTCACAGACTGGCTACACCTTC. Its protein product is CASSLVGRTPSQTGYTF. Drawing the rest from reference TRBV5-4 and TRBJ1-2, the complete variable domain is ETGVTQSPTHLIKTRGQQVTLRCSSQSGHNTVSWYQQALGQGPQFIFQYYREEENGRGNFPPRFSGLQFPNYSSELNVNALELDDSALYLCASSLVGRTPSQTGYTFGSGTRLTVV.

The V call is TRBV6-5, the J call TRBJ1-1; tentative D call: TRBD1 (6 bases). The V gene's germline CDR1 is MNHEY and CDR2 SVGAGI. V was pared by 2 bases and J by 4 bases, with 11 bases between. This CDR3 comprises 14 residues. The CDR3 DNA reads TGTGCCAGCAGTTACCGGGACATCGGCACTGAAGCTTTCTTT. It is translated as CASSYRDIGTEAFF.

This chain connects TRBV5-1 to TRBJ2-7; possibly TRBD2 for D (6 bases). V was cut by 7 bases and J by 2 bases, with 16 bases left in between. This CDR3 is built from 14 residues. Germline V gives CDR1 SGHRS, CDR2 YFSETQ. As DNA, the CDR3 is TGCGCCAGCGGCCCTAGCGACCCTACCTACGAGCAGTACTTC. It translates to CASGPSDPTYEQYF.